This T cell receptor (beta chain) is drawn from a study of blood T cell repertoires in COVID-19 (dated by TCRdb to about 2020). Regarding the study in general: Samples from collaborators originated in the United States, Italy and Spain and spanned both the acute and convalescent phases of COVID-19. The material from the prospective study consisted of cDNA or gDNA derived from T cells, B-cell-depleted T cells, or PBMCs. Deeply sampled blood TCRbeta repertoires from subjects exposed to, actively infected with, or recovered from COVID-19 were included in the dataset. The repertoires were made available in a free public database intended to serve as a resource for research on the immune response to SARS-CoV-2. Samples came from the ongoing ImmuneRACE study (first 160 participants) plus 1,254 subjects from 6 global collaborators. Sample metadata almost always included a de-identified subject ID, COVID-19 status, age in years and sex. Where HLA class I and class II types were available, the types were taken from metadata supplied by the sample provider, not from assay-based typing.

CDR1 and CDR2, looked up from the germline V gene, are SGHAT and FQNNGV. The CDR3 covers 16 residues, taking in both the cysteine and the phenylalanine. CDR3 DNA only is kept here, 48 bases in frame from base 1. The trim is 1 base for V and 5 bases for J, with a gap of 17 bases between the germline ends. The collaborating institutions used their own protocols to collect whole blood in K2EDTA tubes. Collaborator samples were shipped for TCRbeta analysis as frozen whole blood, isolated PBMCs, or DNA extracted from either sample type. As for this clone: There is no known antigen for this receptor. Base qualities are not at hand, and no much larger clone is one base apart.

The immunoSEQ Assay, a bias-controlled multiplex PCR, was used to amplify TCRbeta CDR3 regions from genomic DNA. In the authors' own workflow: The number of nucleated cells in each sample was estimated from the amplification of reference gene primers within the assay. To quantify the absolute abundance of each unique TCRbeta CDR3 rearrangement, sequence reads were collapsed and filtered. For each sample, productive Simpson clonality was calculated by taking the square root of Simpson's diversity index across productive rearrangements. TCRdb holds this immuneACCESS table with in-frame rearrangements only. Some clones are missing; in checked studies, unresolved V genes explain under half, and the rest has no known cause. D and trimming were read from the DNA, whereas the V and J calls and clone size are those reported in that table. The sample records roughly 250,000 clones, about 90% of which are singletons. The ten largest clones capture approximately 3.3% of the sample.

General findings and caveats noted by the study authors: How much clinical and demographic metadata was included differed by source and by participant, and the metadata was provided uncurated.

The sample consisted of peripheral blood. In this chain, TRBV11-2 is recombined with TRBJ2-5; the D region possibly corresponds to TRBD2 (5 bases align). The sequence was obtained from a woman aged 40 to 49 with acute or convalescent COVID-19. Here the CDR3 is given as CASSLVMVWAGETQYF. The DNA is TGTGCCAGCAGCTTAGTTATGGTATGGGCGGGTGAGACCCAGTACTTC.